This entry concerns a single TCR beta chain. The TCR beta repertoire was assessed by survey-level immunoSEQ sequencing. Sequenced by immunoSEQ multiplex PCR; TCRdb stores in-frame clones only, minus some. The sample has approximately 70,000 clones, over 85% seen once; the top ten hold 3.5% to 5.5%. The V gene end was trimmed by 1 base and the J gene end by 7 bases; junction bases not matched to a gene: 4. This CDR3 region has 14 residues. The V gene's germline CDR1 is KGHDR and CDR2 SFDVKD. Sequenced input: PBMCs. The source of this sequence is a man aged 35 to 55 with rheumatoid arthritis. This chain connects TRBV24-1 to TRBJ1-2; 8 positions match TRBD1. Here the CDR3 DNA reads TGTGCCACCAGTGATTTTCAGGGGGCATCTGGCTACACCTTC. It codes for CATSDFQGASGYTF.